The clone carrying this T cell receptor beta chain was detected many times. The data were obtained in a study of naive and memory T cell subsets. An equimolar mix of two oligonucleotides served as the beta constant-region primer for TRBC1 and TRBC2. TCRdb reprocessed the UMI-ligation and nested PCR reads with MiXCR, giving one entry per CDR3 protein. The sample includes approximately 85,000 distinct CDR3 sequences, 7% to 8% of them seen just once. The junction had 1 base not matched to a gene; V was cut back by 0 bases and J by 5 bases. In germline, CDR1 is SEHNR, CDR2 FQNEAQ (reference sequence). The length of the CDR3 is 15 residues.

The sample taken for sequencing was central memory CD4+ T cells from blood. V is TRBV7-9 and J is TRBJ1-4; 9 nucleotides line up with TRBD1. This receptor was taken from a human donor in good health. This CDR3 is CASSLAGTGNEKLFF. CDR3 bases: TGTGCCAGCAGCTTAGCCGGGACAGGGAATGAAAAACTGTTTTTT.